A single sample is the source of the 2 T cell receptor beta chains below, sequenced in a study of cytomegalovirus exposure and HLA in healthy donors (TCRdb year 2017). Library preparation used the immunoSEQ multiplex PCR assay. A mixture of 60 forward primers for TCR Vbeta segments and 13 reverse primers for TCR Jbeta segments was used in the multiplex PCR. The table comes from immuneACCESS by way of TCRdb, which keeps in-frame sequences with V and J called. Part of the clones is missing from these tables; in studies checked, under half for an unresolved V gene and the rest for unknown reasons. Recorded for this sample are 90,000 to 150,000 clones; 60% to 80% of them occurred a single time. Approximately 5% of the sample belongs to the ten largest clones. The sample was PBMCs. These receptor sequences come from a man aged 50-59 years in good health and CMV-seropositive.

The CDR3 protein is CASSGEWDTEAFF. CDR3 DNA sequence: TGTGCCAGCAGCGGGGAGTGGGACACTGAAGCTTTCTTT. V is TRBV6-7 and J is TRBJ1-1; unclear D gene. TRBV6-7 is marked as an open reading frame, function uncertain. The CDR3 extends over 13 amino acids. Trimming cost V 6 bases and J 3 bases, with 11 bases left between them.

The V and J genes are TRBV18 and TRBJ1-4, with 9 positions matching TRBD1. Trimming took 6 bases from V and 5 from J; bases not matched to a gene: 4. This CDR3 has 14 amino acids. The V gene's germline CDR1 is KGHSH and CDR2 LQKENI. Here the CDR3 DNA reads TGTGCCAGCTCCAACGGACAGGGGAATGAAAAACTGTTTTTT. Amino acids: CASSNGQGNEKLFF.